The 8 T cell receptor beta chains given below trace back to one sample, sequenced in a study of T cells after yellow fever vaccination. MiXCR, run by TCRdb on the 5' RACE reads, gives a single entry per CDR3 protein. The data contain a few hundred thousand distinct CDR3 sequences, over 4% of them singletons. The source material was PBMCs, sampled 5 days after the yellow fever booster vaccination. The origin of the receptors is a man aged 18-30 years who received the YFV17D yellow fever vaccine.

This clonotype has a count of ten or more. The chain is built from TRBV19 and TRBJ2-7, with D possibly being TRBD1 (6 bases). Germline CDR1 is LNHDA and CDR2 is SQIVND (reference sequence). The CDR3 is 14 amino acids. With 9 bases removed from V and 0 bases from J, the gap between germline ends came to 15 bases. The CDR3 spells CARTDSANSYEQYF. CDR3 DNA: TGTGCCAGAACGGACAGCGCTAACTCCTACGAGCAGTACTTC.

This clonotype was seen only a few times. The rearrangement joins TRBV6-4 to TRBJ1-1, with D tentatively TRBD1 (5 bases). V dropped 7 bases and J dropped 4 bases, with 25 bases sitting between them. This CDR3 region has 17 residues. Germline CDR1 reads MRHNA; CDR2 reads SNTAGT. The CDR3 region is CASTPLGYRGGSTEAFF. DNA of the CDR3: TGTGCCAGCACCCCCCTAGGATATAGGGGAGGTAGCACTGAAGCTTTCTTT.

The chain combines TRBV6-1 with TRBJ2-1; possible D gene TRBD1, 5 bases. The CDR3 is made up of 16 amino acids. Germline V gives CDR1 MNHNS, CDR2 SASEGT. Trimming removed 4 bases from V and 5 bases from J, with 18 bases in between. CDR3 sequence: CASSALRALGDNEQFF. In DNA form, the CDR3 reads TGTGCCAGCAGTGCCCTTAGGGCCCTAGGGGACAATGAGCAGTTCTTC.

This clonotype was seen at least ten times. J is TRBJ2-5 and V is TRBV27; 7 bases line up with TRBD1. Germline CDR1 is MNHEY and CDR2 is SMNVEV (reference sequence). This CDR3 has 13 amino acids. Trimming removed 5 bases from V and 4 bases from J; junction bases left unmatched: 4. DNA of the CDR3: TGTGCCAGCAGTCCCAGGGGGAGAGAGACCCAGTACTTC. Translated: CASSPRGRETQYF.

The chain has TRBV6-5 and TRBJ2-5, with unresolved D. Between the trimmed V and J ends, which lost 5 bases and 7 bases, there was a span of 20 bases. Per the germline V gene, CDR1 is MNHEY and CDR2 is SVGAGI. This CDR3 is built from 15 residues. The CDR3 reads CASSPPGRPWGTQYF. CDR3 DNA sequence: TGTGCCAGCAGTCCCCCAGGACGTCCTTGGGGGACCCAGTACTTC.

This clonotype was counted between two and nine times. This sequence joins TRBV20-1 and TRBJ2-5; the match to TRBD2 covers 13 bases. Germline values: CDR1 DFQATT, CDR2 SNEGSKA (reference sequence). The CDR3 has 14 residues. With V trimmed by 5 bases and J by 5 bases, 5 bases remained unmatched. This CDR3 is CSALGLAGHETQYF. As DNA, the CDR3 is TGCAGTGCTTTGGGACTAGCGGGGCACGAGACCCAGTACTTC.

This clonotype was detected ten times or more. The rearrangement joins TRBV5-1 to TRBJ1-3, with 7 bases matching TRBD1. The CDR3 totals 16 residues. J lost 0 bases, V lost 4 bases, and 7 bases had no gene match. Germline V gene lookup returns CDR1 SGHRS and CDR2 YFSETQ. This CDR3 is CASSPLQGYSGNTIYF. The CDR3 bases are TGCGCCAGCAGCCCCTTACAGGGGTACTCTGGAAACACCATATATTTT.

This clonotype was detected only a few times. The rearrangement uses TRBV3-1 and TRBJ1-5, with D unresolved. Trimming took off 0 bases at V and 7 bases at J, with 4 bases between the two ends. This CDR3 has 12 amino acids. The germline gives CDR1 LGHDT, CDR2 YNNKEL (reference sequence). This CDR3 is CASSQDRQPQHF. CDR3 nucleotides: TGTGCCAGCAGCCAAGATCGACAGCCCCAGCATTTT.